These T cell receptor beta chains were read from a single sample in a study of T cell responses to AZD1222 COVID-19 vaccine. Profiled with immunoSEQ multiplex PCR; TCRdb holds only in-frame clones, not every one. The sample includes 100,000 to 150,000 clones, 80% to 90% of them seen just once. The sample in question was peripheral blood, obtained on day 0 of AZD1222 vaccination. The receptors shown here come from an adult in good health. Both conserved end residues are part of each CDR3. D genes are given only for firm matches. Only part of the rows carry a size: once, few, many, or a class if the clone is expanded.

CDR3aa: CASSLGGLSSYNEQFF
CDR3nt: TGCGCCAGCAGCTTGGGGGGTCTGAGCTCCTACAATGAGCAGTTCTTC
d_gene: -
abundance: -
v_gene: TRBV5-1
j_gene: TRBJ2-1

CDR3aa: CASSLYVGSGNQPQHF
CDR3nt: TGTGCCAGCAGTTTATACGTCGGGTCAGGCAATCAGCCCCAGCATTTT
d_gene: -
abundance: -
v_gene: TRBV28
j_gene: TRBJ1-5

CDR3aa: CASSMTTGYEQYF
CDR3nt: TGTGCCAGCTCTATGACGACAGGCTACGAGCAGTACTTC
d_gene: -
abundance: -
v_gene: TRBV6-5
j_gene: TRBJ2-7

CDR3aa: CASSEGLARTYEQYF
CDR3nt: TGTGCCAGCAGTGAGGGGTTGGCTAGAACCTACGAGCAGTACTTC
d_gene: -
abundance: few
v_gene: TRBV2
j_gene: TRBJ2-7

CDR3aa: CASSQTGNEQYF
CDR3nt: TGTGCTAGCAGCCAGACAGGGAACGAGCAGTACTTC
d_gene: TRBD1
abundance: -
v_gene: TRBV7-7
j_gene: TRBJ2-7

CDR3aa: CASSVAPTGGANVLTF
CDR3nt: TGTGCCAGCAGCGTAGCTCCCACCGGTGGGGCCAACGTCCTGACTTTC
d_gene: -
abundance: few
v_gene: TRBV9
j_gene: TRBJ2-6

CDR3aa: CASTTGATEAFF
CDR3nt: TGTGCCAGCACAACCGGGGCCACTGAAGCTTTCTTT
d_gene: -
abundance: -
v_gene: TRBV28
j_gene: TRBJ1-1

CDR3aa: CASSLVTSDYYEQYF
CDR3nt: TGTGCCAGCAGCTTAGTGACTAGCGACTACTACGAGCAGTACTTC
d_gene: TRBD2
abundance: -
v_gene: TRBV7-8
j_gene: TRBJ2-7

CDR3aa: CASSSPNSHTGELFF
CDR3nt: TGTGCCAGCAGTTCCCCCAACTCCCACACCGGGGAGCTGTTTTTT
d_gene: -
abundance: -
v_gene: TRBV6-6
j_gene: TRBJ2-2

CDR3aa: CASNLDRDYGYTF
CDR3nt: TGTGCCAGCAACCTGGACAGGGACTATGGCTACACCTTC
d_gene: TRBD1
abundance: few
v_gene: TRBV6-5
j_gene: TRBJ1-2

CDR3aa: CASRGGALYNQPQHF
CDR3nt: TGTGCCAGCAGGGGGGGGGCCTTGTACAATCAGCCCCAGCATTTT
d_gene: -
abundance: -
v_gene: TRBV28
j_gene: TRBJ1-5

CDR3aa: CASSYRGDEQYF
CDR3nt: TGTGCCAGCAGTTACAGGGGCGACGAGCAGTACTTC
d_gene: TRBD1
abundance: -
v_gene: TRBV12-3/TRBV12-4
j_gene: TRBJ2-7

CDR3aa: CASSLPGGNEKLFF
CDR3nt: TGTGCCAGCAGTTTACCAGGGGGGAATGAAAAACTGTTTTTT
d_gene: TRBD1
abundance: -
v_gene: TRBV28
j_gene: TRBJ1-4

CDR3aa: CASSIRGNTGELFF
CDR3nt: TGTGCCAGTAGTATTCGTGGCAACACCGGGGAGCTGTTTTTT
d_gene: -
abundance: -
v_gene: TRBV19
j_gene: TRBJ2-2

CDR3aa: CASSLDPQSTEAFF
CDR3nt: TGTGCCAGCAGCTTAGATCCCCAGTCCACTGAAGCTTTCTTT
d_gene: -
abundance: few
v_gene: TRBV11-2
j_gene: TRBJ1-1

CDR3aa: CASSRGFWANYGYTF
CDR3nt: TGTGCCAGCAGTCGTGGGTTCTGGGCTAACTATGGCTACACCTTC
d_gene: -
abundance: -
v_gene: TRBV28
j_gene: TRBJ1-2

CDR3aa: CASSPRTGPFWTYGYTF
CDR3nt: TGTGCCAGCAGCCCTCGAACCGGACCTTTTTGGACCTATGGCTACACCTTC
d_gene: -
abundance: -
v_gene: TRBV7-8
j_gene: TRBJ1-2

CDR3aa: CASSFSGLGYNEQFF
CDR3nt: TGTGCCAGCAGCTTTAGCGGGTTAGGCTACAATGAGCAGTTCTTC
d_gene: TRBD2
abundance: -
v_gene: TRBV6-5
j_gene: TRBJ2-1

CDR3aa: CASSQFSGQGEKLFF
CDR3nt: TGCGCCAGCAGCCAATTTTCGGGACAGGGCGAAAAACTGTTTTTT
d_gene: TRBD1
abundance: -
v_gene: TRBV4-1
j_gene: TRBJ1-4

CDR3aa: CATIVGSGANVLTF
CDR3nt: TGTGCCACCATCGTTGGGTCTGGGGCCAACGTCCTGACTTTC
d_gene: -
abundance: -
v_gene: TRBV10-3
j_gene: TRBJ2-6

CDR3aa: CASSPSHDRGTQYF
CDR3nt: TGTGCCAGCAGCCCCTCGCACGACAGGGGGACCCAGTACTTC
d_gene: TRBD1
abundance: -
v_gene: TRBV3-1/TRBV3-2
j_gene: TRBJ2-5

CDR3aa: CASSHSVNEQFF
CDR3nt: TGTGCCAGCAGCCACAGTGTCAATGAGCAGTTCTTC
d_gene: -
abundance: -
v_gene: TRBV3-1/TRBV3-2
j_gene: TRBJ2-1

CDR3aa: CASSNRGPYGYTF
CDR3nt: TGTGCCAGCTCAAACAGGGGGCCCTATGGCTACACCTTC
d_gene: TRBD1
abundance: once
v_gene: TRBV12-3/TRBV12-4
j_gene: TRBJ1-2

CDR3aa: CASINRGQRGGGEQFF
CDR3nt: TGTGCCAGCATCAATAGGGGCCAGCGGGGGGGCGGTGAGCAGTTCTTC
d_gene: TRBD2
abundance: -
v_gene: TRBV11-2
j_gene: TRBJ2-1

CDR3aa: CASTPRGGVGNTEAFF
CDR3nt: TGTGCCAGCACTCCGAGGGGGGGTGTCGGGAACACTGAAGCTTTCTTT
d_gene: -
abundance: -
v_gene: TRBV27
j_gene: TRBJ1-1

CDR3aa: CSEGQGNTEAFF
CDR3nt: TGCAGCGAAGGGCAGGGGAACACTGAAGCTTTCTTT
d_gene: -
abundance: -
v_gene: TRBV29-1
j_gene: TRBJ1-1

CDR3aa: CASTDVRTGNTEAFF
CDR3nt: TGTGCCAGCACCGACGTACGGACAGGCAACACTGAAGCTTTCTTT
d_gene: TRBD1
abundance: -
v_gene: TRBV28
j_gene: TRBJ1-1

CDR3aa: CATSNKREGEQYF
CDR3nt: TGTGCCACCTCAAACAAGCGGGAAGGCGAGCAGTACTTC
d_gene: TRBD2
abundance: few
v_gene: TRBV6-5
j_gene: TRBJ2-7

CDR3aa: CASSATVKYGYTF
CDR3nt: TGTGCCAGTAGTGCGACAGTCAAGTATGGCTACACCTTC
d_gene: -
abundance: -
v_gene: TRBV19
j_gene: TRBJ1-2

CDR3aa: CASSVGGTTPPPYEQYF
CDR3nt: TGTGCCAGCAGCGTCGGAGGGACGACCCCTCCGCCCTACGAGCAGTACTTC
d_gene: -
abundance: -
v_gene: TRBV21-1
j_gene: TRBJ2-7

CDR3aa: CASSSTGAGNTEAFF
CDR3nt: TGTGCCAGCAGCTCCACAGGGGCGGGGAACACTGAAGCTTTCTTT
d_gene: TRBD1
abundance: -
v_gene: TRBV5-6
j_gene: TRBJ1-1

CDR3aa: CASSQGNSQNIQYF
CDR3nt: TGTGCCAGCAGCCAAGGAAATAGCCAAAACATTCAGTACTTC
d_gene: -
abundance: -
v_gene: TRBV3-1/TRBV3-2
j_gene: TRBJ2-4

CDR3aa: CASSEQTGPNEKLFF
CDR3nt: TGTGCCAGCAGTGAACAGACAGGGCCTAATGAAAAACTGTTTTTT
d_gene: TRBD1
abundance: -
v_gene: TRBV6-1
j_gene: TRBJ1-4

CDR3aa: CASSLHRPPGTGELFF
CDR3nt: TGTGCCAGCAGCTTGCACAGGCCGCCTGGCACCGGGGAGCTGTTTTTT
d_gene: -
abundance: once
v_gene: TRBV5-5
j_gene: TRBJ2-2

CDR3aa: CASALRTPGQGIYGYTF
CDR3nt: TGTGCCAGCGCATTGAGAACACCGGGACAGGGGATCTATGGCTACACCTTC
d_gene: TRBD1
abundance: -
v_gene: TRBV13
j_gene: TRBJ1-2

CDR3aa: CASSFRVGEASPLHF
CDR3nt: TGTGCCAGCAGCTTCAGGGTCGGGGAGGCTTCACCCCTCCACTTT
d_gene: -
abundance: -
v_gene: TRBV9
j_gene: TRBJ1-6

CDR3aa: CASSFPWDRGKTEAFF
CDR3nt: TGTGCCAGCAGTTTTCCCTGGGACAGGGGGAAGACTGAAGCTTTCTTT
d_gene: TRBD1
abundance: -
v_gene: TRBV11-2
j_gene: TRBJ1-1

CDR3aa: CASSRTGAKRGEQYF
CDR3nt: TGTGCCAGCAGTCGCACAGGGGCCAAAAGGGGGGAGCAGTACTTC
d_gene: TRBD1
abundance: -
v_gene: TRBV27
j_gene: TRBJ2-7

CDR3aa: CATSDPAEGYTF
CDR3nt: TGTGCCACCAGTGACCCCGCGGAAGGCTACACCTTC
d_gene: -
abundance: -
v_gene: TRBV24-1
j_gene: TRBJ1-2

CDR3aa: CASSTTSGGDNEQFF
CDR3nt: TGTGCCAGCAGCACTACTAGCGGAGGGGACAATGAGCAGTTCTTC
d_gene: TRBD2
abundance: -
v_gene: TRBV3-1/TRBV3-2
j_gene: TRBJ2-1

CDR3aa: CASSLQGGEQYF
CDR3nt: TGTGCCAGCAGCTTACAGGGTGGGGAGCAGTACTTC
d_gene: -
abundance: -
v_gene: TRBV9
j_gene: TRBJ2-7

CDR3aa: CAWSGVDRAKGKLFF
CDR3nt: TGTGCCTGGAGTGGTGTGGACAGGGCCAAAGGAAAACTGTTTTTT
d_gene: TRBD1
abundance: -
v_gene: TRBV30
j_gene: TRBJ1-4

CDR3aa: CASSLGFGNQPQHF
CDR3nt: TGTGCCAGCAGCCTTGGATTTGGCAATCAGCCCCAGCATTTT
d_gene: -
abundance: -
v_gene: TRBV3-1/TRBV3-2
j_gene: TRBJ1-5

CDR3aa: CASSSLRPGGYTF
CDR3nt: TGTGCCAGCAGTTCACTGAGGCCGGGTGGCTACACCTTC
d_gene: -
abundance: -
v_gene: TRBV27
j_gene: TRBJ1-2

CDR3aa: CASSLLRTGAAQPQHF
CDR3nt: TGTGCCAGCAGTTTATTAAGGACAGGGGCGGCTCAGCCCCAGCATTTT
d_gene: TRBD1
abundance: -
v_gene: TRBV28
j_gene: TRBJ1-5

CDR3aa: CASSRGQVTDTQYF
CDR3nt: TGTGCCAGCAGTAGGGGACAGGTCACAGATACGCAGTATTTT
d_gene: TRBD1
abundance: -
v_gene: TRBV6-5
j_gene: TRBJ2-3